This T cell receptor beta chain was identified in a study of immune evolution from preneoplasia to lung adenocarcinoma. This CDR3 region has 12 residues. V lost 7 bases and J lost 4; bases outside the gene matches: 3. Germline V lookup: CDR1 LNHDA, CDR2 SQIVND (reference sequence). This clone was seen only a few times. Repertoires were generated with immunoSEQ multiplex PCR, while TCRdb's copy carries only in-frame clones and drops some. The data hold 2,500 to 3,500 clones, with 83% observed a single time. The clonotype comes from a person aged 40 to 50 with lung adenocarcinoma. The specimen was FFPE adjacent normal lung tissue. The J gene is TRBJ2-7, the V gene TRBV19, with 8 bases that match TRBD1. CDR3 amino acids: CASKQGVYEQYF. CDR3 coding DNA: TGTGCCAGTAAACAGGGGGTTTACGAGCAGTACTTC. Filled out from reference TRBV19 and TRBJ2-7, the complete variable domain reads DGGITQSPKYLFRKEGQNVTLSCEQNLNHDAMYWYRQDPGQGLRLIYYSQIVNDFQKGDIAEGYSVSREKKESFPLTVTSAQKNPTAFYLCASKQGVYEQYFGPGTRLTVT.